What follows are 28 T cell receptor beta chains derived from one specimen sequenced in a study of blood T cell repertoires in COVID-19. Method: immunoSEQ multiplex PCR; TCRdb's copy keeps in-frame clones and lacks some. The table has around 260,000 clones, approximately 83% seen once; the top ten hold approximately 9%. Sequenced: peripheral blood. The receptors here all came from a woman in her 50s who had recovered from COVID-19.

This rearrangement joins TRBV7-9 to TRBJ1-5; perhaps TRBD1 as D (5 bases). The V gene lost 11 bases and the J gene lost 5 bases, with 19 bases spanning the gap. The germline V gene has CDR1 SEHNR and CDR2 FQNEAQ (reference sequence). This CDR3 contains 14 residues. The DNA for the CDR3 is TGTGCCGCCTCAGGTCGGGGGTTTGATCAGCCCCAGCATTTT. Protein: CAASGRGFDQPQHF.

The rearrangement links TRBV11-2 to TRBJ1-2; D unclear. V gave up 5 bases and J gave up 4 bases, with 17 bases separating them. Germline CDR1 SGHAT, CDR2 FQNNGV. The CDR3 consists of 15 residues. This CDR3 reads CASSLRTGVGYGYTF. CDR3 in DNA: TGTGCCAGCAGCCTGCGCACGGGAGTTGGCTATGGCTACACCTTC.

This sequence joins TRBV9 and TRBJ1-3; TRBD1 might be the D (5 bases). Germline-derived CDR1 and CDR2 are SGDLS and YYNGEE. This CDR3 is 14 amino acids long. Trimming left V 2 bases short and J 7 bases short, with 13 bases between. The chain's CDR3 is CASSVMWGENTIYF. DNA for the CDR3: TGTGCCAGCAGCGTCATGTGGGGCGAGAACACCATATATTTT.

The chain employs TRBV27 and TRBJ1-6, with 8 bases lining up with TRBD1. The CDR3 extends over 14 amino acids. Per germline, CDR1 MNHEY and CDR2 SMNVEV (reference sequence). After removal of 3 bases from V and 8 bases from J, the junction contained 3 bases not matched to a gene. The CDR3 region is CASSLTGAHSPLHF. For the CDR3, the DNA is TGTGCCAGCAGTTTGACAGGGGCGCATTCACCCCTCCACTTT.

The gene calls are TRBV27 and TRBJ2-2; 9 positions match TRBD2. With V trimmed by 5 bases and J by 7 bases, 5 bases remained unmatched. Germline CDR1 is MNHEY and CDR2 is SMNVEV (reference sequence). The CDR3 extends over 14 amino acids. The CDR3 nucleotides are TGTGCCAGCAGTATCGGGACTAGCAACGGGGAGCTGTTTTTT. It yields the protein CASSIGTSNGELFF.

V is TRBV14 and J is TRBJ2-7; 8 bases agree with TRBD1. The CDR3 covers 15 residues. With 1 base clipped from V and 1 base from J, the junction kept 3 bases outside the gene matches. Germline CDR1 reads SGHDN; CDR2 reads FVKESK. The CDR3 DNA reads TGTGCCAGCAGCCAAGGACAGGGGCTATCCTACGAGCAGTACTTC. As protein: CASSQGQGLSYEQYF.

J is TRBJ2-1 and V is TRBV5-4; 7 bases map to TRBD2. This CDR3 is 14 amino acids long. CDR1 is SGHNT and CDR2 is YYREEE in the germline V gene (reference sequence). V shed 2 bases, J shed 7 bases, and the junction held 6 bases outside the gene matches. The chain's CDR3 is CASSLGNSGNEQFF. Here the CDR3 DNA reads TGTGCCAGCAGCTTAGGTAATAGCGGGAATGAGCAGTTCTTC. Looking up the rest from reference TRBV5-4 and TRBJ2-1 gives the full variable domain: ETGVTQSPTHLIKTRGQQVTLRCSSQSGHNTVSWYQQALGQGPQFIFQYYREEENGRGNFPPRFSGLQFPNYSSELNVNALELDDSALYLCASSLGNSGNEQFFGPGTRLTVL.

V usage is TRBV19 and J usage is TRBJ1-5; 7 nucleotides align to TRBD1. Germline CDR1 reads LNHDA; CDR2 reads SQIVND (reference sequence). The CDR3 is 13 amino acids. V was pared by 6 bases and J by 3 bases, with 2 bases of the junction left unmatched. The CDR3 DNA reads TGTGCCAGTAGAGACAGGGACAATCAGCCCCAGCATTTT. Its translation is CASRDRDNQPQHF.

This chain links TRBV24-1 with TRBJ1-2, with unresolved D. Per the germline V gene, CDR1 is KGHDR and CDR2 is SFDVKD. Between the trimmed V and J ends, which lost 6 bases and 4 bases, there was a span of 5 bases. The CDR3 loop spans 11 amino acids. In DNA form, the CDR3 reads TGTGCCACCAGTCGGGGCTATGGCTACACCTTC. This gives the protein CATSRGYGYTF.

The rearrangement links TRBV9 to TRBJ2-2, with D perhaps matching TRBD1 (5 bases). The CDR3 has 15 residues. Germline loops: CDR1 SGDLS, CDR2 YYNGEE. V lost 2 bases and J lost 1, with 9 bases in between. CDR3 coding DNA: TGTGCCAGCAGCGTGTACAGGCTGAACACCGGGGAGCTGTTTTTT. Translated, it gives CASSVYRLNTGELFF.

The rearrangement joins TRBV7-9 to TRBJ1-5, with 8 bases matching TRBD1. CDR1 is SEHNR, CDR2 FQNEAQ, per germline (reference sequence). With V trimmed by 3 bases and J by 0 bases, 7 bases remained unmatched. The CDR3 is 17 residues long. CDR3 bases: TGTGCCAGCAGCTTCACAGGGGGTCCTTATAGCAATCAGCCCCAGCATTTT. Its translation is CASSFTGGPYSNQPQHF.

V is TRBV10-3 and J is TRBJ1-1, with D possibly being TRBD1 (5 bases). The CDR3 has 17 amino acids. Germline CDR1 is ENHRY and CDR2 is SYGVKD. V was trimmed by 6 bases and J by 0 bases, leaving 20 bases between them. The chain's CDR3 is CAISELSSRAVNTEAFF. CDR3 bases: TGTGCCATCAGCGAACTCTCATCCAGGGCAGTGAACACTGAAGCTTTCTTT.

This clone was seen only a few times. J is TRBJ2-2 and V is TRBV5-1; TRBD1 is a possible D gene (6 bases). The V end was cut by 4 bases, the J end by 7 bases, with 14 bases between. Germline V gives CDR1 SGHRS, CDR2 YFSETQ. The CDR3 consists of 14 residues. The CDR3 reads CASSSRQDGGELFF. The DNA for the CDR3 is TGCGCCAGCAGCAGCAGACAGGATGGCGGGGAGCTGTTTTTT.

The V and J genes are TRBV4-1 and TRBJ2-5, with D maybe TRBD2 (6 bases). This CDR3 is built from 16 residues. Germline V gene data show CDR1 as MGHRA and CDR2 as YSYEKL. V dropped 5 bases and J dropped 5 bases, with 21 bases sitting between them. In DNA, the CDR3 is TGCGCCAGCAGCATGACTAGTTTGCCTAGGGTGGAGACCCAGTACTTC. Its translation: CASSMTSLPRVETQYF.

This chain uses TRBV28 with TRBJ2-1, with a tentative D call TRBD1 (6 bases). The CDR3 spans 17 residues. Deletions cut 5 bases from V and 0 bases from J, with 17 bases between. Germline CDR1 reads MDHEN; CDR2 reads SYDVKM. CDR3 sequence: CASSANSWDNSYNEQFF. CDR3 coding DNA: TGTGCCAGCAGTGCCAACTCGTGGGACAACTCCTACAATGAGCAGTTCTTC.

This chain joins TRBV4-3 and TRBJ1-1; 7 bases align to TRBD1. Per the germline V gene, CDR1 is LGHNA and CDR2 is YSLEER. The CDR3 is 16 residues long. V trimming: 2 bases; J trimming: 4 bases; junction bases outside the gene matches: 10. The CDR3 nucleotides are TGCGCCAGCAGCCAACGACGACAGGGATCGGTCACTGAAGCTTTCTTT. Translating it yields CASSQRRQGSVTEAFF.

This clone occurred a few times. The J gene is TRBJ2-3, the V gene TRBV6-1; 9 bases line up with TRBD2. The length of the CDR3 is 16 residues. Unmatched junction bases numbered 2, after V lost 0 bases and J lost 1 base. Germline V gives CDR1 MNHNS, CDR2 SASEGT. The CDR3 loop reads CASSEAWTSGTDTQYF. The DNA of the CDR3 is TGTGCCAGCAGTGAAGCGTGGACTAGCGGCACAGATACGCAGTATTTT.

Notes on this clone: Compared with germline, one end of the junction differs, possibly owing to a read error. J is TRBJ2-1 and V is TRBV6-1, with 12 bases matching TRBD2. CDR1 and CDR2 from the germline V gene are MNHNS and SASEGT. The CDR3 sequence is 15 residues long. The CDR3 DNA follows: TGTGCCAGCAATGAACTAGCGGGGGGCCACAATGAGCAGTTCTTC. Protein product: CASNELAGGHNEQFF.

The chain combines TRBV13 with TRBJ2-7; 14 bases fit TRBD2. Trimming took 5 bases from V and 5 from J; bases not matched to a gene: 11. Germline V gene data show CDR1 as PRHDT and CDR2 as FYEKMQ (reference sequence). CDR3 length: 17 residues. The CDR3 spells CASSMLSGLAGGHEQYF. Here the CDR3 DNA reads TGTGCCAGCAGCATGCTAAGCGGACTAGCGGGAGGACACGAGCAGTACTTC.

About this clone itself: Distinct nucleotide sequences in the sample also encode this CDR3. The chain is built from TRBV4-2 and TRBJ2-3, with 11 bases fitting TRBD2. The CDR3 has 16 residues. The V gene end was trimmed by 3 bases and the J gene end by 3 bases; junction bases not matched to a gene: 5. Per germline, CDR1 LGHNA and CDR2 YNFKEQ. The CDR3 DNA is TGTGCCAGCAGCCAGGATCTAGCGGGAGGTACAGATACGCAGTATTTT. Translating gives CASSQDLAGGTDTQYF.

A single count supports this clone. The V call is TRBV5-1, the J call TRBJ2-5, with 13 bases aligning to TRBD2. The germline V gene has CDR1 SGHRS and CDR2 YFSETQ. Losses at the gene ends were 5 bases for V and 6 bases for J; bases not matched to a gene: 4. CDR3 size: 14 residues. CDR3 nucleotide sequence: TGCGCCAGCAGGAGGACTAGCGGGAGTCAGACCCAGTACTTC. The encoded protein is CASRRTSGSQTQYF.

The chain couples TRBV7-2 to TRBJ2-7; D might be TRBD2 (6 bases). The V end lost 8 bases, the J end lost 7 bases, and 18 bases lay between the germline ends. Per the germline V gene, CDR1 is SGHTA and CDR2 is FQGNSA. CDR3 size: 13 residues. Here the CDR3 reads CASEVGGGWEQYF. In DNA form, the CDR3 reads TGTGCCAGCGAAGTGGGAGGCGGGTGGGAGCAGTACTTC.

The rearrangement joins TRBV5-6 to TRBJ2-1; TRBD2 matches at 11 bases. Trimming took 5 bases from V and 7 from J; bases not matched to a gene: 8. The CDR3 contains 15 residues. CDR1 is SGHDT and CDR2 is YYEEEE in the germline V gene. The CDR3 sequence: CASSSGLAGSNEQFF. The CDR3 DNA reads as TGTGCCAGCAGTTCCGGACTAGCGGGTTCAAATGAGCAGTTCTTC.

The rearrangement uses TRBV2 and TRBJ2-7, with no clear D. V shed 0 bases and J shed 3 bases, with 3 bases lying between them. Germline assignment: CDR1 SNHLY and CDR2 FYNNEI. The CDR3 loop spans 12 amino acids. CDR3 in DNA: TGTGCCAGCAGTGAAGCCAACTACGAGCAGTACTTC. Amino acids: CASSEANYEQYF.

The chain recombines TRBV7-8 with TRBJ2-5; no definite D call. Trimming took 4 bases from V and 5 from J, leaving 11 bases between them. The length of the CDR3 is 13 residues. In germline, CDR1 is SGHVS, CDR2 FQNEAQ. CDR3 sequence (DNA): TGTGCCAGCAGCTCAGTAGCCCCCGAGACCCAGTACTTC. Encoded protein: CASSSVAPETQYF.

This clone was seen only a few times. The chain joins TRBV6-5 to TRBJ2-1; weak D call: TRBD2 (5 bases). The germline CDR1 and CDR2 sequences are MNHEY and SVGAGI. The CDR3 has 13 residues. V lost 10 bases to trimming and J lost 0 bases, with 10 bases between them. CDR3 sequence (DNA): TGTGCCACCACCGGGAACTCCTACAATGAGCAGTTCTTC. This translates into CATTGNSYNEQFF.

The CDR3 coding sequence is TGTGCCAGCAGCCAGCTAGGTGATGAGCAGTTCTTC. It translates to CASSQLGDEQFF. V and J are TRBV3-1 (or the pseudogene TRBV3-2) and TRBJ2-1; D remains ambiguous. Trimming removed 3 bases from V and 8 bases from J, with 8 bases in between. This CDR3 spans 12 amino acids. CDR1 and CDR2 (germline): LGHDT, YNNKEL (reference sequence).

This clone was seen once. V gene TRBV6-2 or TRBV6-3 combines with J gene TRBJ1-5, with TRBD1 as a possible D gene (5 bases). The CDR3 is made up of 14 amino acids. V lost 6 bases, J lost 8 bases, and 17 bases lay in between. Germline V gene data show CDR1 as MNHEY and CDR2 as SVGEGT. DNA of the CDR3: TGTGCCAGCAGCAGATCTCAGGGTTTGGAGCCCCAGCATTTT. As protein: CASSRSQGLEPQHF.